The rows below give T cell receptor beta chains drawn from one sample of a study of cytomegalovirus exposure and HLA in healthy donors. TCRdb's table, derived via immunoSEQ multiplex PCR, lists solely in-frame clones and lacks some. This sample has about 190,000 clones, with 60% to 85% found just once. Specimen: PBMCs. These receptors were taken from a woman aged 18-29 years in good health and CMV-seronegative. The CDR3 runs from the conserved cysteine through the conserved F or W. The order of the fields is clone size, J gene, D gene, V gene, CDR3 protein, CDR3 DNA. D genes are given only for firm matches. Where a row states a size, it is once, few, many or the class of an expanded clone; other rows omit it.

. | TRBJ2-7 | . | TRBV5-8 | CASTGSYEQYF | TGTGCCAGTACGGGGTCCTACGAGCAGTACTTC
. | TRBJ1-1 | . | TRBV11-3 | CASSLGAGSGTEAFF | TGTGCCAGCAGCTTAGGCGCTGGGTCGGGCACTGAAGCTTTCTTT
. | TRBJ2-5 | . | TRBV28 | CASSPTLQAGGGETQYF | TGTGCCAGCAGTCCCACCCTACAAGCGGGCGGTGGAGAGACCCAGTACTTC
. | TRBJ2-7 | TRBD2 | TRBV19 | CASSLGASGSSYEQYF | TGTGCCAGTAGTCTGGGAGCTAGCGGGAGCTCCTACGAGCAGTACTTC
. | TRBJ2-7 | TRBD2 | TRBV10-3 | CAISDGTSGTYEQYF | TGTGCCATCAGTGATGGGACTAGCGGGACGTACGAGCAGTACTTC
. | TRBJ2-7 | TRBD1 | TRBV9 | CASSPRDRAHYEQYF | TGTGCCAGCAGCCCCCGGGACAGGGCCCACTACGAGCAGTACTTC
few | TRBJ1-6 | . | TRBV9 | CASSVGAGSPLHF | TGTGCCAGCAGCGTGGGGGCTGGGTCACCCCTCCACTTT
. | TRBJ2-1 | . | TRBV5-4 | CASSLGPFPYNEQFF | TGTGCCAGCAGCTTGGGGCCATTCCCATACAATGAGCAGTTCTTC
. | TRBJ1-2 | TRBD1 | TRBV9 | CASSPSAGTAYGYTF | TGTGCCAGCAGCCCTAGCGCCGGGACAGCCTATGGCTACACCTTC
. | TRBJ2-1 | TRBD2 | TRBV4-1 | CASQPPGGYYEQFF | TGCGCCAGTCAACCGCCGGGGGGATATTATGAGCAGTTCTTC
. | TRBJ2-7 | TRBD2 | TRBV2 | CASSDLPGGNEQYF | TGTGCCAGCAGTGATTTACCCGGGGGGAACGAGCAGTACTTC
. | TRBJ1-2 | . | TRBV5-1 | CASSRGDNYGYTF | TGCGCCAGCAGCCGGGGGGATAACTATGGCTACACCTTC
. | TRBJ2-3 | TRBD1 | TRBV4-1 | CASSQEGQGATTDTQYF | TGCGCCAGCAGCCAAGAGGGACAGGGGGCTACCACAGATACGCAGTATTTT
few | TRBJ1-3 | . | TRBV5-4 | CASSLAAGSGNTIYF | TGTGCCAGCAGCTTGGCCGCGGGGTCTGGAAACACCATATATTTT
. | TRBJ1-3 | . | TRBV5-1 | CASSLAGVYSGNTIYF | TGCGCCAGCAGCTTGGCAGGGGTTTACTCTGGAAACACCATATATTTT
. | TRBJ1-1 | TRBD1 | TRBV7-9 | CASSLVPGQGGNTEAFF | TGTGCCAGCAGCTTAGTCCCGGGACAGGGGGGGAACACTGAAGCTTTCTTT
. | TRBJ1-1 | TRBD1 | TRBV28 | CASSVPGQVNTEAFF | TGTGCCAGCAGTGTTCCGGGACAGGTGAACACTGAAGCTTTCTTT
. | TRBJ2-2 | TRBD2 | TRBV19 | CASSTSGSNTGELFF | TGTGCCAGTAGTACTAGCGGGAGCAACACCGGGGAGCTGTTTTTT
. | TRBJ2-2 | TRBD2 | TRBV6-4 | CASKRLAGGNTGELFF | TGTGCCAGCAAACGACTAGCGGGAGGAAACACCGGGGAGCTGTTTTTT
. | TRBJ2-1 | TRBD2 | TRBV2 | CASTGLAGAISYNEQFF | TGTGCCAGTACGGGACTAGCGGGGGCCATCTCCTACAATGAGCAGTTCTTC
once | TRBJ1-3 | . | TRBV15 | CATSRTATSGNTIYF | TGTGCCACCAGCCGGACTGCGACCTCTGGAAACACCATATATTTT
. | TRBJ1-5 | TRBD1 | TRBV27 | CASSLTPGQGNNQPQHF | TGTGCCAGCAGCCTAACACCGGGACAGGGCAACAATCAGCCCCAGCATTTT
. | TRBJ2-4 | TRBD1 | TRBV4-1 | CASSIAGGKNIQYF | TGCGCCAGCAGTATCGCAGGGGGCAAAAACATTCAGTACTTC
once | TRBJ2-7 | TRBD1 | TRBV28 | CASSPWDRVHLEQYF | TGTGCCAGCAGTCCCTGGGACAGGGTCCATCTCGAGCAGTACTTC
. | TRBJ1-5 | . | TRBV5-6 | CASSLGGSNQPQHF | TGTGCCAGCAGCTTGGGCGGTAGCAATCAGCCCCAGCATTTT
. | TRBJ2-7 | TRBD1 | TRBV28 | CATLSPGQGHYEQYF | TGTGCCACCTTGTCTCCGGGACAGGGACACTACGAGCAGTACTTC
once | TRBJ2-1 | . | TRBV7-9 | CASSSTGLFSYEQFF | TGTGCCAGCAGCTCCACCGGACTTTTTTCCTATGAGCAGTTCTTC
few | TRBJ1-4 | . | TRBV7-9 | CASSRAREEKLFF | TGTGCCAGCTCAAGAGCGCGGGAAGAAAAACTGTTTTTT
. | TRBJ2-2 | . | TRBV7-3 | CASSSQGTGELFF | TGTGCCAGCAGCTCCCAGGGCACCGGGGAGCTGTTTTTT
. | TRBJ2-1 | . | TRBV5-1 | CASSYTDEQFF | TGCGCCAGCAGTTACACCGATGAGCAGTTCTTC
. | TRBJ2-1 | TRBD2 | TRBV7-2 | CASSLAGSGRYNEQFF | TGTGCCAGCAGCTTAGCCGGTAGCGGGAGATACAATGAGCAGTTCTTC
. | TRBJ2-7 | TRBD1 | TRBV11-3 | CASSPEGDRALHEQYF | TGTGCCAGCAGCCCCGAGGGGGACAGGGCCCTCCACGAGCAGTACTTC
. | TRBJ2-3 | . | TRBV9 | CASSAHIADTDTQYF | TGTGCCAGCAGCGCACATATAGCGGACACAGATACGCAGTATTTT
. | TRBJ2-7 | . | TRBV11-1 | CASSSKDYPKSYEQYF | TGTGCCAGCAGCTCGAAGGACTACCCAAAATCCTACGAGCAGTACTTC
. | TRBJ2-1 | . | TRBV4-1 | CASSPYLDIAISYNEQFF | TGCGCCAGCAGCCCTTATCTTGATATAGCTATCTCCTACAATGAGCAGTTCTTC
. | TRBJ2-1 | TRBD1 | TRBV7-3 | CASSPEQGVYNEQFF | TGTGCCAGCAGCCCCGAACAGGGGGTGTACAATGAGCAGTTCTTC
. | TRBJ2-6 | TRBD1 | TRBV5-5 | CASSLAGTGAHSGANVLTF | TGTGCCAGCAGCTTGGCCGGCACAGGGGCACACTCTGGGGCCAACGTCCTGACTTTC
. | TRBJ2-6 | . | TRBV14 | CASSQDWAPKPSGANVLTF | TGTGCCAGCAGCCAAGATTGGGCCCCTAAACCCTCTGGGGCCAACGTCCTGACTTTC
. | TRBJ1-1 | . | TRBV7-9 | CASSLDDYEAFF | TGTGCCAGCAGCTTAGATGACTATGAAGCTTTCTTT
few | TRBJ1-1 | . | TRBV7-3 | CASSPTTAPNTEAFF | TGTGCCAGCAGTCCGACGACAGCCCCGAACACTGAAGCTTTCTTT
. | TRBJ1-3 | . | TRBV25-1 | CASSESGLSFSGNTIYF | TGTGCCAGCAGTGAATCTGGCCTTTCCTTCTCTGGAAACACCATATATTTT
. | TRBJ2-7 | TRBD2 | TRBV6-1 | CASSEMAGGPHEQYF | TGTGCCAGCAGTGAAATGGCGGGAGGGCCCCACGAGCAGTACTTC
. | TRBJ1-1 | . | TRBV5-1 | CASSLRVGGTEAFF | TGCGCCAGCAGCCTCAGGGTTGGTGGCACTGAAGCTTTCTTT
once | TRBJ2-5 | TRBD1 | TRBV5-4 | CASSGDREETQYF | TGTGCCAGCAGCGGCGACAGGGAAGAGACCCAGTACTTC
. | TRBJ2-7 | . | TRBV7-8 | CASSLDASSYEQYF | TGTGCCAGCAGCTTAGACGCCAGCTCCTACGAGCAGTACTTC
. | TRBJ1-1 | . | TRBV28 | CASSLYRTSENTEAFF | TGTGCCAGCAGTTTATACCGCACATCCGAAAACACTGAAGCTTTCTTT
. | TRBJ2-7 | TRBD1 | TRBV5-6 | CASSYPGQGREQYF | TGTGCCAGCAGCTATCCGGGACAGGGACGCGAGCAGTACTTC
. | TRBJ1-6 | TRBD1 | TRBV9 | CASSTSTGAGNSPLHF | TGTGCCAGCAGCACCTCGACAGGGGCAGGGAATTCACCCCTCCACTTT
. | TRBJ2-3 | TRBD2 | TRBV28 | CASSWVIAGVLDTQYF | TGTGCCAGCAGTTGGGTGATAGCGGGGGTTCTAGATACGCAGTATTTT
. | TRBJ1-1 | TRBD1 | TRBV7-9 | CASSLASGGATEAFF | TGTGCCAGCAGCTTAGCTTCAGGGGGTGCCACTGAAGCTTTCTTT
. | TRBJ2-7 | TRBD2 | TRBV19 | CASRYSGRADEQYF | TGTGCCAGTAGATACAGCGGGAGGGCCGACGAGCAGTACTTC
. | TRBJ2-4 | . | TRBV6-1 | CASSEDFGGLTLAKNIQYF | TGTGCCAGCAGTGAGGACTTTGGAGGGTTAACTTTAGCCAAAAACATTCAGTACTTC
. | TRBJ1-5 | . | TRBV28 | CASSLMTANLNQPQHF | TGTGCCAGCAGTTTGATGACAGCGAACCTCAATCAGCCCCAGCATTTT
. | TRBJ2-3 | TRBD1 | TRBV7-6 | CASSLVGRGRPGTQYF | TGTGCCAGCAGCTTAGTGGGCAGGGGGCGGCCGGGTACGCAGTATTTT